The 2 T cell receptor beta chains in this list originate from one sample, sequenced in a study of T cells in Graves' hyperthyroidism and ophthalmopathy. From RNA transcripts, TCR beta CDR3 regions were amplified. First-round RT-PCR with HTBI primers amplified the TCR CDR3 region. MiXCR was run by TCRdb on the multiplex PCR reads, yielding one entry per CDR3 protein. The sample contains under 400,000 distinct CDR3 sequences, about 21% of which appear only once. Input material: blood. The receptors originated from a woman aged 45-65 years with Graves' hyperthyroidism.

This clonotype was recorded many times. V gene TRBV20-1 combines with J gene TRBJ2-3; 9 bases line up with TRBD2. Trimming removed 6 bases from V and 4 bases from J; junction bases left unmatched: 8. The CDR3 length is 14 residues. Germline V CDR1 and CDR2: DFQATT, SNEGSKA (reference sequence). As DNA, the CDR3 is TGCAGTGCCCCGGGTAGCGGGAGCGCAGATACGCAGTATTTT. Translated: CSAPGSGSADTQYF.

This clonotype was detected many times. This chain's CDR3 is CASSRGGVGAFF. CDR3 sequence (DNA): TGTGCCAGCAGCCGCGGGGGGGTTGGTGCTTTCTTT. The chain couples TRBV11-2 to TRBJ1-1; D is perhaps TRBD1 (5 bases). V was pared by 5 bases and J by 11 bases, with 15 bases between. The CDR3 is 12 amino acids. CDR1 is SGHAT, CDR2 FQNNGV, per germline.